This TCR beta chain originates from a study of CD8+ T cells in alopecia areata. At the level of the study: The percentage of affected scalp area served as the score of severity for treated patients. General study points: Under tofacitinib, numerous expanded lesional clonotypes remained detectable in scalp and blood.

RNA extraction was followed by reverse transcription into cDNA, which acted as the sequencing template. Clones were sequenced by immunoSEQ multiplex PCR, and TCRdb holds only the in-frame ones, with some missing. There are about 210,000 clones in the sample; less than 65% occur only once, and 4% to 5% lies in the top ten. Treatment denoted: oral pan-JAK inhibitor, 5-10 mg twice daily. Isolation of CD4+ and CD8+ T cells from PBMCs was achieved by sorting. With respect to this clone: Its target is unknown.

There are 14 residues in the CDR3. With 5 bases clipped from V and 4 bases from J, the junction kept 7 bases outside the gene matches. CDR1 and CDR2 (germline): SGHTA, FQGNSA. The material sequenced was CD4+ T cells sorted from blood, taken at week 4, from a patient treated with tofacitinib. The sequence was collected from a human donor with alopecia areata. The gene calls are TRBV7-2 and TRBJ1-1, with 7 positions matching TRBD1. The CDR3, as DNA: TGTGCCAGCAGCCCCTCAGGGGGAGTCACTGAAGCTTTCTTT. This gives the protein CASSPSGGVTEAFF.